This T cell receptor beta chain appears in the sequencing data of a study of blood T cells in healthy people across ages. Across the study: Every two T cells gave about one barcoded beta molecule via template switching.

A second PCR of 7 to 11 cycles used a sample-barcoded 5' primer and a J-beta primer mix. Each cDNA molecule carried a tag from a template-switch adaptor that contained 12 random nucleotides. TCRdb fed the 5' RACE reads into MiXCR, producing one record per CDR3 protein. The sample lists about a million distinct CDR3 sequences; around 54% were seen once. V dropped 9 bases and J dropped 2; count of bases not matched to a gene: 31. The length of the CDR3 is 22 residues. CDR1 and CDR2 (germline): MNHNS, SASEGT. The sequenced sample consisted of blood. The chain couples TRBV6-1 to TRBJ2-7; 10 bases agree with TRBD1. This sequence was found in a woman in her sixties or seventies in good health. DNA of the CDR3: TGTGCCAGTAGGGGACAGGGGATTTTAGGAGAGACTACCCACATCCCAGCCTACGAGCAGTACTTC. Its translation is CASRGQGILGETTHIPAYEQYF.